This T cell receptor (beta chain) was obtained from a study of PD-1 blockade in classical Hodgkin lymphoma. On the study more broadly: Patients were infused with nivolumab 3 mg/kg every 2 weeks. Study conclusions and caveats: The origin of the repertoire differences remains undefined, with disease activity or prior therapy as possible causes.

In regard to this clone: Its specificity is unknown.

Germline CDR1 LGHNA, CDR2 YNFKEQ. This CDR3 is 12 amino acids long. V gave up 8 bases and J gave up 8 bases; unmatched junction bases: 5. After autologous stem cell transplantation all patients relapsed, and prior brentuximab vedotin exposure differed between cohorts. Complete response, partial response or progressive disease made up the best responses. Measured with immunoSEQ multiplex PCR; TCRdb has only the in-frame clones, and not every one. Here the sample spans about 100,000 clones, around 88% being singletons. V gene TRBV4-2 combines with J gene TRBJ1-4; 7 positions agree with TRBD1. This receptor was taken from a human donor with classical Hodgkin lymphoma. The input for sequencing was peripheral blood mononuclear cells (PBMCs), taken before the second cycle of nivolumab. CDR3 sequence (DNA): TGTGCCAGCGGACAGGTGGGAGAAAAACTGTTTTTT. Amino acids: CASGQVGEKLFF.